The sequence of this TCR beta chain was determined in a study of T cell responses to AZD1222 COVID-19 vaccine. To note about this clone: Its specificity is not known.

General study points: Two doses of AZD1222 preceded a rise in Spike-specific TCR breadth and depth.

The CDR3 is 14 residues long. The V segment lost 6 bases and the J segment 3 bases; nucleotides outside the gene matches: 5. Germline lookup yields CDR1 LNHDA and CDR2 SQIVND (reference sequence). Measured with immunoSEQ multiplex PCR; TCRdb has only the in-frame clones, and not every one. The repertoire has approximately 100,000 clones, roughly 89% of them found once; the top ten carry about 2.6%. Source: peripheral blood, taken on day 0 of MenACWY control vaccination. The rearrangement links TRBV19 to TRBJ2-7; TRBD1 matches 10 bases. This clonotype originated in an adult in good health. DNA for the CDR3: TGTGCCAGTAGCCCTGACAGGGGGCTCTACGAGCAGTACTTC. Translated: CASSPDRGLYEQYF.